This T cell receptor beta chain was observed in a study of blood T cell repertoires in COVID-19. Whole-study context: Italy, Spain and the United States were the sources of the convalescent and acute COVID-19 samples. T cells, B-cell-depleted T cells, or PBMCs provided the cDNA or gDNA that served as material.

In the authors' methods: Researchers report that nucleated cell counts were estimated from reference gene primer amplification. Sequenced by immunoSEQ multiplex PCR; TCRdb stores in-frame clones only, minus some. D and trimming come from the DNA, and the V and J calls and clone size come from that table. The sample yields 300,000 or so clones, about 86% seen once. The germline V and J ends were trimmed by 1 base and 2 bases, with 9 bases remaining between them. CDR1 is SGHRS and CDR2 is YFSETQ in the germline V gene. The CDR3 consists of 15 residues. V is TRBV5-1 and J is TRBJ2-2; a weak D match, TRBD1 (5 bases). Sequences were obtained from peripheral blood. The TCR sequence derives from a woman aged 45-59 years with acute or convalescent COVID-19. This CDR3 reads CASSLLGPNTGELFF. DNA of the CDR3: TGCGCCAGCAGCTTGCTGGGGCCCAACACCGGGGAGCTGTTTTTT. Full variable domain (remainder filled in from reference TRBV5-1 and TRBJ2-2): KAGVTQTPRYLIKTRGQQVTLSCSPISGHRSVSWYQQTPGQGLQFLFEYFSETQRNKGNFPGRFSGRQFSNSRSEMNVSTLELGDSALYLCASSLLGPNTGELFFGEGSRLTVL.